These 20 T cell receptor beta chains came from one sample sequenced in a study of cytomegalovirus exposure and HLA in healthy donors. A multiplex PCR was run with 60 Vbeta primers and 13 Jbeta primers. Here immunoSEQ multiplex PCR was the method, and the copy in TCRdb shows in-frame clones only, minus some. Among about 80,000 clones, over 65% were seen once, and the ten largest hold around 3.4%. The sample consisted of PBMCs. The receptors originated from a man in his forties or fifties in good health and CMV-seronegative.

The V gene is TRBV18, the J gene TRBJ2-1; 11 bases are a match to TRBD2. V dropped 0 bases and J dropped 8; count of bases not matched to a gene: 3. This CDR3 has 15 residues. Germline V CDR1 and CDR2: KGHSH, LQKENI. The CDR3 DNA follows: TGTGCCAGCTCACCACCGGGACTAGCGGCCGATGAGCAGTTCTTC. Translation gives CASSPPGLAADEQFF.

This clone was seen a few times. The CDR3 protein is CASKSTGGLDRDNSPLHF. The DNA of the CDR3 is TGTGCCAGCAAGTCGACAGGGGGATTAGACAGGGATAATTCACCCCTCCACTTT. The chain links TRBV27 to TRBJ1-6; 9 nucleotides agree with TRBD1. Germline V gene sequence: CDR1 MNHEY, CDR2 SMNVEV (reference sequence). After removal of 7 bases from V and 5 bases from J, the junction contained 15 bases not matched to a gene. The CDR3 is made up of 18 amino acids.

This sequence joins TRBV2 and TRBJ1-2; a possible D gene is TRBD1 (5 bases). The CDR3 runs 15 residues. The ends were cut back, 2 bases at V and 1 base at J, with 11 bases in the middle. Germline CDR1 is SNHLY and CDR2 is FYNNEI. The CDR3 sequence is CASSEIRGGNYGYTF. The DNA of the CDR3 is TGTGCCAGCAGTGAAATTAGGGGAGGTAACTATGGCTACACCTTC. Complete variable domain (other parts from reference TRBV2 and TRBJ1-2): EPEVTQTPSHQVTQMGQEVILRCVPISNHLYFYWYRQILGQKVEFLVSFYNNEISEKSEIFDDQFSVERPDGSNFTLKIRSTKLEDSAMYFCASSEIRGGNYGYTFGSGTRLTVV.

The gene calls are TRBV9 and TRBJ1-1; a weak D match, TRBD1 (5 bases). Trimming stripped 1 base from V and 1 base from J, with 8 bases between. Germline loops: CDR1 SGDLS, CDR2 YYNGEE. This CDR3 region has 14 residues. The chain's CDR3 is CASSVRTSNTEAFF. The CDR3 DNA is TGTGCCAGCAGCGTAAGGACATCGAACACTGAAGCTTTCTTT.

V is TRBV7-9 and J is TRBJ1-1, with D uncertain. CDR1 and CDR2 (germline): SEHNR, FQNEAQ (reference sequence). The CDR3 has 14 residues. V was cut by 2 bases and J by 0 bases, with 7 bases left in between. The CDR3 spells CASSLPIMNTEAFF. The CDR3 DNA sequence: TGTGCCAGCAGCTTACCTATCATGAACACTGAAGCTTTCTTT.

This chain joins TRBV25-1 and TRBJ2-3; D uncertain. The CDR3 has 16 residues. The ends were cut back, 3 bases at V and 5 bases at J, with 18 bases in the middle. Germline V gene sequence: CDR1 MGHDK, CDR2 SYGVNS. The CDR3 loop is CASSDYPWREKDTQYF. In DNA form, the CDR3 reads TGTGCCAGCAGTGATTACCCCTGGAGAGAGAAAGATACGCAGTATTTT. The full variable domain, with the rest looked up from reference TRBV25-1 and TRBJ2-3, is EADIYQTPRYLVIGTGKKITLECSQTMGHDKMYWYQQDPGMELHLIHYSYGVNSTEKGDLSSESTVSRIRTEHFPLTLESARPSHTSQYLCASSDYPWREKDTQYFGPGTRLTVL.

This clone was found once. The chain joins TRBV19 to TRBJ2-2; 10 bases are shared with TRBD2. The length of the CDR3 is 16 residues. Trimming at V came to 1 base and at J to 4 bases, leaving 3 bases not matched to a gene. Germline V lookup: CDR1 LNHDA, CDR2 SQIVND (reference sequence). CDR3 bases: TGTGCCAGTAGTATAGGGGCTAGCGGGGGCACCGGGGAGCTGTTTTTT. Amino acid sequence: CASSIGASGGTGELFF.

There are a few counts of this clone. The chain combines TRBV6-1 with TRBJ1-5; maybe TRBD1 (6 bases). Looked up from germline, CDR1 is MNHNS and CDR2 is SASEGT. V lost 3 bases and J 9 bases, leaving 12 bases between the germline ends. CDR3 length: 13 residues. CDR3 DNA sequence: TGTGCCAGCAGTGAGGGGGCCAAGGGGCCCCAGCATTTT. Its translation: CASSEGAKGPQHF.

Of note for this clone: The CDR3 end shows no conserved phenylalanine or tryptophan, and so a read error is likely. V usage is TRBV19 and J usage is TRBJ2-7; D unresolved. Trimming took off 5 bases at V and 3 bases at J, with 17 bases between the two ends. Germline values: CDR1 LNHDA, CDR2 SQIVND (reference sequence). This CDR3 spans 15 amino acids. In nucleotides, the CDR3 is TGTGCCAGTAGTCCCGCCATTGTGACACTCTACGAGCAGTACCTC. Amino acid sequence: CASSPAIVTLYEQYL.

This clone showed up just a few times. The genes are TRBV6-6 and TRBJ1-1; D not certain. V lost 2 bases to trimming and J lost 4 bases, with 11 bases between them. CDR1 is MNHNY and CDR2 is SVGAGI in the germline V gene (reference sequence). This CDR3 has 14 residues. CDR3 sequence (DNA): TGTGCCAGCAGTTACAGGGCGGGAGGCACTGAAGCTTTCTTT. It is translated as CASSYRAGGTEAFF.

The CDR3: CASSQRQGNTEAFF. The CDR3 DNA reads as TGTGCCAGCAGTCAAAGACAGGGGAACACTGAAGCTTTCTTT. J is TRBJ1-1 and V is TRBV7-2; 7 bases are a match to TRBD1. Germline-derived CDR1 and CDR2 are SGHTA and FQGNSA. The CDR3 is 14 amino acids. V dropped 6 bases and J dropped 1; count of bases not matched to a gene: 5.

The chain couples TRBV18 to TRBJ2-2, with a tentative D call TRBD2 (6 bases). Between the trimmed V and J ends, which lost 0 bases and 2 bases, there was a span of 10 bases. This CDR3 spans 16 amino acids. Germline CDR1 and CDR2: KGHSH and LQKENI. CDR3 amino acids: CASSPPGGPNTGELFF. CDR3 nucleotides: TGTGCCAGCTCACCACCGGGGGGACCAAACACCGGGGAGCTGTTTTTT.

The chain combines TRBV2 with TRBJ1-5, with unresolved D. CDR1 and CDR2 from the germline V gene are SNHLY and FYNNEI. V dropped 2 bases and J dropped 14 bases, with 10 bases sitting between them. This CDR3 contains 11 residues. In DNA, the CDR3 is TGTGCCAGCAGTGAAACAGAACGAAAGCATTTT. Residues: CASSETERKHF.

The chain has TRBV7-2 and TRBJ2-4, with 13 positions matching TRBD2. V was pared by 0 bases and J by 7 bases, with 6 bases of the junction left unmatched. The CDR3 runs 17 residues. Looked up from germline, CDR1 is SGHTA and CDR2 is FQGNSA. This CDR3 reads CASSLAAGTSGANIQYF. As DNA, the CDR3 is TGTGCCAGCAGCTTAGCGGCAGGGACTAGCGGGGCCAACATTCAGTACTTC.

Remarks on this clone: A read error may account for a junction end that differs from germline. The chain employs TRBV7-9 and TRBJ1-3; D not resolved. In germline, CDR1 is SEHNR, CDR2 FQNEAQ (reference sequence). The CDR3 loop spans 12 amino acids. The CDR3 is CSSSTSPGTIYF. CDR3 DNA: TGTTCCAGCAGCACTTCACCGGGCACCATATATTTT. Using reference TRBV7-9 and TRBJ1-3 for the parts outside the CDR3, the full variable domain is DTGVSQNPRHKITKRGQNVTFRCDPISEHNRLYWYRQTLGQGPEFLTYFQNEAQLEKSRLLSDRFSAERPKGSFSTLEIQRTEQGDSAMYLCSSSTSPGTIYFGEGSWLTVV.

This clone was observed a few times. Here the CDR3 reads CASSERAGVNYGYTF. The CDR3 coding sequence is TGTGCCAGCAGTGAAAGGGCAGGGGTTAACTATGGCTACACCTTC. The J gene is TRBJ1-2, the V gene TRBV2; D possibly corresponds to TRBD1 (6 bases). CDR1 and CDR2 (germline): SNHLY, FYNNEI. The CDR3 has 15 residues. V lost 2 bases to trimming and J lost 1 base, with 11 bases between them.

The chain uses TRBV2 and TRBJ2-7; D gene ambiguous. The CDR3 is made up of 12 amino acids. Between the trimmed V and J ends, which lost 8 bases and 2 bases, there was a span of 10 bases. Germline assignment: CDR1 SNHLY and CDR2 FYNNEI. The CDR3 loop is CASEAEAYEQYF. In DNA form, the CDR3 reads TGTGCCAGCGAGGCAGAAGCCTACGAGCAGTACTTC.

The J gene is TRBJ1-4, the V gene TRBV28; no firm D call. CDR3 length: 14 residues. The germline CDR1 and CDR2 sequences are MDHEN and SYDVKM. V was cut by 5 bases and J by 5 bases, with 12 bases left in between. The chain's CDR3 is CASSPPGGNEKLFF. CDR3 nucleotide sequence: TGTGCCAGCAGTCCCCCCGGAGGAAATGAAAAACTGTTTTTT.

CDR3 in amino acids: CASSLAGGLDTQYF. The CDR3 bases are TGTGCCAGCAGCTTAGCGGGGGGGCTTGATACGCAGTATTTT. V and J are TRBV7-2 and TRBJ2-3; D may be TRBD2 (7 bases). The length of the CDR3 is 14 residues. Germline V gives CDR1 SGHTA, CDR2 FQGNSA. V lost 0 bases and J lost 6, with 10 bases in between.

The chain has TRBV7-8 and TRBJ2-2, with TRBD1 as a possible D gene (6 bases). V was cut by 4 bases and J by 7 bases, with 16 bases left in between. Germline V lookup: CDR1 SGHVS, CDR2 FQNEAQ. CDR3 length: 15 amino acids. The CDR3 protein is CASSSRTDYGGELFF. The DNA of the CDR3 is TGTGCCAGCAGCTCGAGGACAGATTATGGCGGGGAGCTGTTTTTT.